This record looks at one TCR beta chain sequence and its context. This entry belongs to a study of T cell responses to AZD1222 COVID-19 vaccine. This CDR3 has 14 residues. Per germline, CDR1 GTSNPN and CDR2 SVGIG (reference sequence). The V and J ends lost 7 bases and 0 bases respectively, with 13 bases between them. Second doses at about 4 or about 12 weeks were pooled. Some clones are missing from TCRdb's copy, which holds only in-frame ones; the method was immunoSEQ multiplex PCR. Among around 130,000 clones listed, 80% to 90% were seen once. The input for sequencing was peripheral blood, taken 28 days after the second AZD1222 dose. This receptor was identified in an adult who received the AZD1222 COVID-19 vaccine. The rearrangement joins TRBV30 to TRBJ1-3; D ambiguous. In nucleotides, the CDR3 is TGTGCCTTCAAATACCCCGCCTCTGGAAACACCATATATTTT. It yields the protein CAFKYPASGNTIYF.